Below are 8 T cell receptor beta chains sequenced from a single sample in a study of long-term antiretroviral therapy in people with HIV. Running of the v3.0 immunoSEQ assay took place at survey level. Clones were sequenced by immunoSEQ multiplex PCR, and TCRdb holds only the in-frame ones, with some missing. The repertoire holds about 20,000 clones, with 85% to 95% as singletons. The sequenced sample was unsorted PBMCs, obtained 4.4 years after starting antiretroviral therapy. The source is a woman aged 45-65 years with HIV.

The rearrangement joins TRBV19 to TRBJ1-5; 7 positions agree with TRBD1. Trimming at V came to 4 bases and at J to 9 bases, leaving 9 bases not matched to a gene. The CDR3 consists of 14 residues. Per the germline V gene, CDR1 is LNHDA and CDR2 is SQIVND (reference sequence). CDR3 in amino acids: CASSTRQGKGPQHF. In DNA, the CDR3 is TGTGCCAGTAGTACCAGACAGGGTAAGGGGCCCCAGCATTTT.

This chain connects TRBV29-1 to TRBJ1-1, with TRBD1 as a possible D gene (6 bases). The germline V gene has CDR1 SQVTM and CDR2 ANQGSEA. CDR3 size: 15 residues. The germline V and J ends were trimmed by 3 bases and 3 bases, with 17 bases remaining between them. CDR3 sequence reads: CSVDWARGGYTEAFF. The CDR3 nucleotides are TGCAGCGTTGACTGGGCTAGGGGGGGTTACACTGAAGCTTTCTTT.

The chain carries TRBV6-6 and TRBJ1-1, with 7 bases matching TRBD1. Germline V gives CDR1 MNHNY, CDR2 SVGAGI (reference sequence). The CDR3 runs to 13 residues. Trimming cost V 4 bases and J 4 bases; bases outside gene matches: 3. CDR3 protein: CASSSDRTTEAFF. The CDR3 DNA follows: TGTGCCAGCAGTTCGGACAGGACCACTGAAGCTTTCTTT.

This chain connects TRBV13 to TRBJ1-1; D not certain. The V end lost 2 bases, the J end lost 2 bases, and 12 bases lay between the germline ends. Germline V gene sequence: CDR1 PRHDT, CDR2 FYEKMQ (reference sequence). This CDR3 has 15 amino acids. The CDR3: CASSLSLTANTEAFF. The CDR3 DNA reads as TGTGCCAGCAGCTTAAGTCTCACAGCCAACACTGAAGCTTTCTTT.

The J gene is TRBJ2-1, the V gene TRBV4-3; 14 bases align to TRBD2. The germline V gene encodes CDR1 LGHNA and CDR2 YSLEER. The CDR3 is 18 residues long. Trimming took 0 bases from V and 6 from J; bases not matched to a gene: 7. CDR3 DNA: TGCGCCAGCAGCCAAGATGGACTAGCGGGGGGCCAAAGCAATGAGCAGTTCTTC. Translated: CASSQDGLAGGQSNEQFF.

This chain joins TRBV19 and TRBJ2-1; 8 positions agree with TRBD2. V gave up 5 bases and J gave up 9 bases; unmatched junction bases: 6. The CDR3 is 13 residues long. The germline V gene encodes CDR1 LNHDA and CDR2 SQIVND (reference sequence). The DNA of the CDR3 is TGTGCCAGTAGTTCTCAGCGGGGGAGTGAGCAGTTCTTC. Encoded protein: CASSSQRGSEQFF. The complete variable domain, with remaining parts taken from reference TRBV19 and TRBJ2-1, reads DGGITQSPKYLFRKEGQNVTLSCEQNLNHDAMYWYRQDPGQGLRLIYYSQIVNDFQKGDIAEGYSVSREKKESFPLTVTSAQKNPTAFYLCASSSQRGSEQFFGPGTRLTVL.

V and J are TRBV10-3 and TRBJ2-2, with D unresolved. The CDR3 runs 16 residues. Per germline, CDR1 ENHRY and CDR2 SYGVKD. Trimming shortened V by 3 bases and J by 0 bases, and 11 bases separated the two germline ends. The CDR3 DNA reads as TGTGCCATCAGTGACCCCGCGTTCGCGAACACCGGGGAGCTGTTTTTT. This translates into CAISDPAFANTGELFF.

This clone was detected once. This chain links TRBV10-3 with TRBJ2-4, with 8 bases that match TRBD1. The CDR3 runs to 14 residues. Per the germline V gene, CDR1 is ENHRY and CDR2 is SYGVKD. V dropped 8 bases and J dropped 4; count of bases not matched to a gene: 7. Here the CDR3 DNA reads TGTGCCATCGGTGCGGGACAGGAAAAAAACATTCAGTACTTC. Its protein product is CAIGAGQEKNIQYF.